This entry lists 27 T cell receptor beta chains sequenced from one sample in a study of early T cells in non-severe SARS-CoV-2 infection. TCRdb re-called the 5' RACE reads with MiXCR, one entry per CDR3 protein. The data show around 77,000 distinct CDR3 sequences, 5% seen once. The source was whole blood, collected at baseline. The receptor source for this set is an adult who was a healthcare worker with PCR-confirmed SARS-CoV-2 infection or an uninfected control (not recorded which).

The sample holds many counts of this clonotype. The J gene is TRBJ2-6, the V gene TRBV7-6; D is undetermined. Trimming left V 5 bases short and J 0 bases short, with 8 bases between. The CDR3 spans 15 residues. Germline values: CDR1 SGHVS, CDR2 FNYEAQ. The CDR3 nucleotides read TGTGCCAGCAGCCCAAGGCCCTCTGGGGCCAACGTCCTGACTTTC. Protein product: CASSPRPSGANVLTF. Together with reference TRBV7-6 and TRBJ2-6, the CDR3 gives the full variable domain: GAGVSQSPRYKVTKRGQDVALRCDPISGHVSLYWYRQALGQGPEFLTYFNYEAQQDKSGLPNDRFSAERPEGSISTLTIQRTEQRDSAMYRCASSPRPSGANVLTFGAGSRLTVL.

The J gene is TRBJ1-2, the V gene TRBV5-4, with 7 nucleotides matching TRBD1. With V trimmed by 4 bases and J by 7 bases, 10 bases remained unmatched. CDR1 is SGHNT, CDR2 YYREEE, per germline (reference sequence). This CDR3 has 14 amino acids. DNA for the CDR3: TGTGCCAGCAGCACGGACAGGACCAGTCCTGGCTACACCTTC. It encodes CASSTDRTSPGYTF.

This clonotype was counted many times. The chain joins TRBV7-9 to TRBJ2-2; D might be TRBD2 (5 bases). Germline CDR1 is SEHNR and CDR2 is FQNEAQ (reference sequence). Trimming pared 4 bases from V and 3 bases from J, leaving 18 bases between. The CDR3 runs to 17 residues. CDR3 loop: CASSSPNRERDTGELFF. DNA of the CDR3: TGTGCCAGCAGCTCCCCCAATAGGGAGAGGGACACCGGGGAGCTGTTTTTT.

This clonotype has at least ten counts. V gene TRBV6-5 combines with J gene TRBJ1-2; D gene ambiguous. Germline CDR1 reads MNHEY; CDR2 reads SVGAGI. The V gene lost 8 bases and the J gene lost 5 bases, with 18 bases spanning the gap. CDR3 length equals 14 residues. The CDR3 is CASGSGRMSYGYTF. CDR3 DNA sequence: TGTGCCAGCGGTTCCGGACGGATGAGTTATGGCTACACCTTC.

At least ten counts were recorded for this clonotype. This rearrangement joins TRBV7-6 to TRBJ2-1; possibly TRBD2 for D (6 bases). Trimming removed 5 bases at V and 0 bases at J, with 20 bases between. The CDR3 consists of 18 residues. Per germline, CDR1 SGHVS and CDR2 FNYEAQ. Here the CDR3 DNA reads TGTGCCAGCAGCGTCGGGGAGGTCGGGCCAAGCTCCTACAATGAGCAGTTCTTC. Protein sequence: CASSVGEVGPSSYNEQFF.

V and J are TRBV27 and TRBJ1-2, with D possibly matching TRBD1 (6 bases). Germline CDR1 is MNHEY and CDR2 is SMNVEV (reference sequence). V dropped 3 bases and J dropped 8 bases, with 13 bases sitting between them. This CDR3 comprises 13 residues. The CDR3 reads CASSFRSGEGYTF. CDR3 in DNA: TGTGCCAGCAGTTTCCGTTCAGGGGAGGGCTACACCTTC.

This sequence joins TRBV7-8 and TRBJ2-7; 7 nucleotides match TRBD1. The germline V gene encodes CDR1 SGHVS and CDR2 FQNEAQ. The CDR3 loop spans 15 amino acids. Trimming at V came to 1 base and at J to 2 bases, leaving 5 bases not matched to a gene. DNA for the CDR3: TGTGCCAGCAGCTTAGATCCGGGACAGACCTACGAGCAGTACTTC. Protein sequence: CASSLDPGQTYEQYF. Looking up the rest from reference TRBV7-8 and TRBJ2-7 gives the full variable domain: GAGVSQSPRYKVAKRGQDVALRCDPISGHVSLFWYQQALGQGPEFLTYFQNEAQLDKSGLPSDRFFAERPEGSVSTLKIQRTQQEDSAVYLCASSLDPGQTYEQYFGPGTRLTVT.

This chain uses TRBV25-1 with TRBJ2-7; no reliable D call. V lost 3 bases and J lost 2, with 14 bases in between. Per the germline V gene, CDR1 is MGHDK and CDR2 is SYGVNS. The CDR3 loop spans 15 amino acids. The CDR3 DNA is TGTGCCAGCAGTGAGATAAACAGCCCGACCTACGAGCAGTACTTC. This sequence encodes CASSEINSPTYEQYF.

This clonotype showed up many times. This chain uses TRBV5-1 with TRBJ1-4; 7 bases match TRBD1. This CDR3 is 12 amino acids long. Trimming took 4 bases from V and 8 from J; bases not matched to a gene: 2. The germline CDR1 and CDR2 sequences are SGHRS and YFSETQ. CDR3 DNA sequence: TGCGCCAGCAGCACGACAGGGGAAAAACTGTTTTTT. Its protein product is CASSTTGEKLFF.

This clonotype was counted ten times or more. The chain couples TRBV5-1 to TRBJ1-2; TRBD1 might be the D (5 bases). This CDR3 has 14 residues. Trimming stripped 4 bases from V and 4 bases from J, with 14 bases between. Germline V gene data show CDR1 as SGHRS and CDR2 as YFSETQ. CDR3 bases: TGCGCCAGCAGCGTAGGCGGGGGTCGCTATGGCTACACCTTC. It is translated as CASSVGGGRYGYTF.

The rearrangement uses TRBV7-9 and TRBJ1-4, with D perhaps TRBD1 (5 bases). This CDR3 comprises 16 residues. From germline, CDR1 is SEHNR and CDR2 FQNEAQ (reference sequence). The germline V and J ends were trimmed by 2 bases and 5 bases, with 15 bases remaining between them. The chain's CDR3 is CASSLPSGGRNEKLFF. The CDR3 DNA follows: TGTGCCAGCAGCTTACCGAGTGGGGGAAGGAATGAAAAACTGTTTTTT.

This clonotype was seen at least ten times. The rearrangement links TRBV9 to TRBJ1-1; D gene unclear. This CDR3 contains 12 residues. The V gene's germline CDR1 is SGDLS and CDR2 YYNGEE. V lost 4 bases and J 8 bases, leaving 12 bases between the germline ends. Here the CDR3 reads CASSTLGKEAFF. DNA for the CDR3: TGTGCCAGCAGCACCCTTGGGAAGGAAGCTTTCTTT.

This clonotype was detected many times. This rearrangement joins TRBV6-5 to TRBJ2-7; the match to TRBD1 covers 9 bases. The V and J ends lost 7 bases and 6 bases, in that order; junction bases with no gene match: 10. This CDR3 comprises 14 residues. Per germline, CDR1 MNHEY and CDR2 SVGAGI. The CDR3 DNA follows: TGTGCCAGCACCGGGACAGGGAATCCCGGCGAGCAGTACTTC. Translating gives CASTGTGNPGEQYF.

The chain carries TRBV2 and TRBJ2-7, with 13 bases fitting TRBD2. Germline V gene sequence: CDR1 SNHLY, CDR2 FYNNEI. After removal of 5 bases from V and 7 bases from J, the junction contained 8 bases not matched to a gene. The CDR3 consists of 15 residues. CDR3 region: CASSSGLAGVQEQYF. CDR3 DNA sequence: TGTGCCAGCAGTTCAGGACTAGCGGGAGTACAGGAGCAGTACTTC.

This sequence joins TRBV13 and TRBJ2-7; 7 bases fit TRBD1. The CDR3 runs to 16 residues. In germline, CDR1 is PRHDT, CDR2 FYEKMQ (reference sequence). Trimming removed 6 bases from V and 4 bases from J; junction bases left unmatched: 15. The CDR3 spells CASSTNWDSGPYEQYF. The CDR3 bases are TGTGCCAGCAGTACAAACTGGGACAGCGGACCTTACGAGCAGTACTTC.

The chain couples TRBV5-1 to TRBJ2-2, with no clear D. Trimming cost V 3 bases and J 4 bases, with 13 bases left between them. The CDR3 covers 15 residues. The germline gives CDR1 SGHRS, CDR2 YFSETQ. The CDR3, as DNA: TGCGCCAGCAGCTACATCTCGGTGACCACCGGGGAGCTGTTTTTT. This codes for CASSYISVTTGELFF.

The V gene is TRBV5-4, the J gene TRBJ2-3, with D hard to call. The length of the CDR3 is 12 residues. Germline V gene data show CDR1 as SGHNT and CDR2 as YYREEE (reference sequence). Trimming took 4 bases from V and 9 from J, leaving 12 bases between them. CDR3 amino acids: CASSDVSGTQYF. CDR3 nucleotide sequence: TGTGCCAGCAGCGATGTCTCCGGGACGCAGTATTTT.

This clonotype has just a few counts. The rearrangement joins TRBV2 to TRBJ2-3; D call uncertain. The ends were cut back, 8 bases at V and 2 bases at J, with 14 bases in the middle. CDR3 size: 14 residues. In germline, CDR1 is SNHLY, CDR2 FYNNEI. The CDR3 region is CASLLGGYTDTQYF. The DNA for the CDR3 is TGTGCCAGCCTGCTTGGCGGATACACAGATACGCAGTATTTT. Full variable domain (remainder filled in from reference TRBV2 and TRBJ2-3): EPEVTQTPSHQVTQMGQEVILRCVPISNHLYFYWYRQILGQKVEFLVSFYNNEISEKSEIFDDQFSVERPDGSNFTLKIRSTKLEDSAMYFCASLLGGYTDTQYFGPGTRLTVL.

The table lists this clonotype with many counts. The CDR3 loop reads CAWSGELAKNIQYF. The CDR3 DNA is TGTGCCTGGAGTGGAGAGTTAGCCAAAAACATTCAGTACTTC. The chain has TRBV30 and TRBJ2-4; D is ambiguous. CDR3 size: 14 residues. The germline V and J ends were trimmed by 1 base and 0 bases, with 7 bases remaining between them. Germline CDR1 and CDR2: GTSNPN and SVGIG (reference sequence).

Only a few counts were recorded for this clonotype. This rearrangement joins TRBV4-1 to TRBJ2-7, with D possibly TRBD1 on 6 matching bases. CDR3 length: 14 residues. The germline CDR1 and CDR2 sequences are MGHRA and YSYEKL. The V and J ends lost 4 bases and 0 bases respectively, with 10 bases between them. CDR3 region: CASSLQDSSYEQYF. CDR3 bases: TGCGCCAGCAGCCTCCAGGACAGCTCCTACGAGCAGTACTTC.

This clonotype has at least ten counts. J is TRBJ2-2 and V is TRBV5-4, with D tentatively TRBD2 (7 bases). Trimming took off 4 bases at V and 5 bases at J, with 15 bases between the two ends. CDR1 and CDR2 (germline): SGHNT, YYREEE (reference sequence). CDR3 size: 15 residues. Written as DNA, the CDR3 is TGTGCCAGCAGCACCGGACTAGGGGGAACCGGGGAGCTGTTTTTT. Residues: CASSTGLGGTGELFF.

This clonotype was seen only a few times. The J gene is TRBJ2-5, the V gene TRBV18; 7 nucleotides line up with TRBD1. From germline, CDR1 is KGHSH and CDR2 LQKENI. This CDR3 contains 18 residues. Germline trimming cut 0 bases from V and 2 bases from J; bases unmatched to any gene: 12. The CDR3: CASSPPAPQQGLQETQYF. The CDR3 DNA reads TGTGCCAGCTCACCACCGGCCCCTCAACAGGGGCTACAAGAGACCCAGTACTTC.

This clonotype appeared a few times. The chain is built from TRBV5-4 and TRBJ1-2; D not certain. CDR3 length equals 13 residues. In germline, CDR1 is SGHNT, CDR2 YYREEE (reference sequence). V was clipped by 3 bases and J by 1 base, with 7 bases between them. CDR3 sequence reads: CASSSDFNYGYTF. CDR3 nucleotide sequence: TGTGCCAGCAGCTCTGATTTTAACTATGGCTACACCTTC.

J is TRBJ2-3 and V is TRBV29-1; unclear D gene. Germline V gene data show CDR1 as SQVTM and CDR2 as ANQGSEA. Trimming stripped 4 bases from V and 2 bases from J, with 7 bases between. This CDR3 comprises 12 residues. The CDR3 nucleotides read TGCAGCGTTGGGGAACTCACAGATACGCAGTATTTT. Encoded protein: CSVGELTDTQYF.

This clonotype was observed many times. The chain couples TRBV10-1 to TRBJ2-1; TRBD2 aligns across 8 bases. Trimming removed 9 bases from V and 8 bases from J; junction bases left unmatched: 21. The germline CDR1 and CDR2 sequences are WNHNN and SYGVQD (reference sequence). The CDR3 runs to 17 residues. CDR3 sequence (DNA): TGCGCCAGAACTACAGCGGGAGATCTTCCACATTGTGATGAGCAGTTCTTC. The encoded protein is CARTTAGDLPHCDEQFF.

This clonotype was recorded many times. V is TRBV11-2 and J is TRBJ2-3, with TRBD2 matching over 7 bases. The V gene's germline CDR1 is SGHAT and CDR2 FQNNGV. J was trimmed by 4 bases and V by 5 bases; bases with no gene match: 12. The CDR3 extends over 16 amino acids. The CDR3 coding sequence is TGTGCCAGCAGCCCTACCCGGACTAGAAGAGCAGATACGCAGTATTTT. As protein: CASSPTRTRRADTQYF.

In this sample, this clonotype turned up many times. The V gene is TRBV3-1, the J gene TRBJ2-1, with D maybe TRBD2 (5 bases). Between the trimmed V and J ends, which lost 0 bases and 8 bases, there was a span of 26 bases. The CDR3 runs to 19 residues. Per the germline V gene, CDR1 is LGHDT and CDR2 is YNNKEL (reference sequence). The CDR3 reads CASSQDGGFSLGSGDEQFF. CDR3 nucleotide sequence: TGTGCCAGCAGCCAAGATGGAGGATTTAGTTTAGGTTCGGGCGATGAGCAGTTCTTC.